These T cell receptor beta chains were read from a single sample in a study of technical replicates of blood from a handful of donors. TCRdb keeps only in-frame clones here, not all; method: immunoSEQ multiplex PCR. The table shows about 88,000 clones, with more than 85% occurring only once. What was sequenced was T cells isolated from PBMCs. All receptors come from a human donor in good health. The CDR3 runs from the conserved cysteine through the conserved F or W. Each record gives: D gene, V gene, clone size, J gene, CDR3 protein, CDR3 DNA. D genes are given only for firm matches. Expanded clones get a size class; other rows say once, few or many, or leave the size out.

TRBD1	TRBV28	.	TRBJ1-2	CASSLAAFEGAYGYTF	TGTGCCAGCAGTTTGGCTGCTTTTGAGGGGGCATATGGCTACACCTTC
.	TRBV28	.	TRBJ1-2	CASSLGAVGYTF	TGTGCCAGCAGTTTAGGGGCAGTTGGCTACACCTTC
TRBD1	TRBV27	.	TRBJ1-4	CASSRTGVKLFF	TGTGCCAGCAGTCGGACAGGGGTCAAACTGTTTTTT
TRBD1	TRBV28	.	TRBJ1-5	CASSLDRAGNQPQHF	TGTGCCAGCAGTCTGGACAGGGCTGGCAATCAGCCCCAGCATTTT
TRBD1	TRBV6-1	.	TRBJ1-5	CASSASGTGQPQHF	TGTGCCAGCAGTGCATCCGGGACAGGGCAGCCCCAGCATTTT
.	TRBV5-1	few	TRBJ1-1	CASSFRVNTEAFF	TGCGCCAGCAGCTTCCGAGTGAACACTGAAGCTTTCTTT
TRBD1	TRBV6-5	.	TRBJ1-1	CASSTGVNTEAFF	TGTGCCAGCAGTACAGGGGTGAACACTGAAGCTTTCTTT
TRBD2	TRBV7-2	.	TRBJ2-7	CASSLELASGFYEQYF	TGTGCCAGCAGCTTAGAGCTGGCTAGCGGTTTCTACGAGCAGTACTTC
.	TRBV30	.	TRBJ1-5	CAWSAGQPQHF	TGTGCCTGGAGTGCAGGTCAGCCCCAGCATTTT
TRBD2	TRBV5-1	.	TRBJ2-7	CASSLGALAGTYEQYF	TGCGCCAGCAGCTTGGGTGCGCTAGCGGGGACCTACGAGCAGTACTTC
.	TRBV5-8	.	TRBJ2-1	CASSLEVRYNEQFF	TGTGCCAGCAGCCTGGAAGTCAGGTACAATGAGCAGTTCTTC
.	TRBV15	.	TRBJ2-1	CATSNPPGLAFF	TGTGCCACCAGCAACCCTCCGGGACTGGCGTTCTTC
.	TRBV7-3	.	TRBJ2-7	CASSPNSYEQYF	TGTGCCAGCAGCCCCAACAGCTACGAGCAGTACTTC
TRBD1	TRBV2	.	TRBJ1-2	CASVPSGQNYGYTF	TGTGCCAGCGTGCCATCGGGACAGAACTATGGCTACACCTTC
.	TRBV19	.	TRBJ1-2	CASRARDFSGRLYGYTF	TGTGCCAGTAGAGCGCGGGACTTCTCAGGTCGGCTCTATGGCTACACCTTC
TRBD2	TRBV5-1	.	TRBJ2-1	CASSLAGLADYNEQFF	TGCGCCAGCAGCTTGGCAGGGCTAGCGGACTACAATGAGCAGTTCTTC
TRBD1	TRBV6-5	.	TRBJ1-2	CASSGDRPNYGYTF	TGTGCCAGCAGTGGGGACAGACCTAACTATGGCTACACCTTC
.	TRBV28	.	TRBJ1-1	CASTSLRENTEAFF	TGTGCCAGCACCTCCCTACGGGAGAACACTGAAGCTTTCTTT
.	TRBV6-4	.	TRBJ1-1	CASSPTRRNTEAFF	TGTGCCAGCAGCCCGACGAGGAGAAACACTGAAGCTTTCTTT
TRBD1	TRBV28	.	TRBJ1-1	CASSFPRGTGVKAFF	TGTGCCAGCAGTTTCCCCCGAGGGACAGGGGTTAAAGCTTTCTTT
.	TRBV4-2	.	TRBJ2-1	CASSQGQRDEQFF	TGTGCCAGCAGCCAAGGACAGCGAGATGAGCAGTTCTTC
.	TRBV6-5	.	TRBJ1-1	CASKGNRAKTEAFF	TGTGCCAGCAAAGGAAACAGGGCGAAAACTGAAGCTTTCTTT
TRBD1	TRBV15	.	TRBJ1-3	CATSDRGQAIGNTIYF	TGTGCCACCAGCGACAGAGGACAGGCAATTGGAAACACCATATATTTT
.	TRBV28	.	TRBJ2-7	CAAYSGLSYEQYF	TGTGCCGCTTATAGCGGTCTCTCCTACGAGCAGTACTTC
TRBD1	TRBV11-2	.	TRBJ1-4	CASSSQGALREKLFF	TGTGCCAGCAGCTCGCAGGGGGCGCTTAGGGAAAAACTGTTTTTT
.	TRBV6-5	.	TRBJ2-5	CASFQLDNQETQYF	TGTGCCAGTTTCCAGTTGGACAACCAAGAGACCCAGTACTTC
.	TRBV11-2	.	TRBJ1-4	CASSPVGAVNEKLFF	TGTGCCAGCAGCCCCGTAGGGGCAGTAAATGAAAAACTGTTTTTT
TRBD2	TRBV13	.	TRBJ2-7	CASSLGLGGGGHEQYF	TGTGCCAGCAGCTTAGGATTGGGCGGGGGGGGCCACGAGCAGTACTTC
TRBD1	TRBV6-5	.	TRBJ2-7	CASRSGTGYYEQYF	TGTGCCAGCAGATCCGGGACAGGCTACTACGAGCAGTACTTC